The subject of this entry is one TCR beta chain. Its antigen is as yet unknown. The data stem from a study of cytomegalovirus exposure and HLA in healthy donors. Study-level information: For the 300 to 450 genotyped donors, more than 80% fell within the Caucasian-associated ancestry cluster.

Germline CDR1 and CDR2: SEHNR and FQNEAQ (reference sequence). Trimming cost V 5 bases and J 7 bases, with 15 bases left between them. The CDR3 extends over 15 amino acids. Study conclusions and caveats: Confirmation in vitro established that three CMV-associated chains were specific for CMV antigens.

With 60 Vbeta and 13 Jbeta primers, the PCR was carried out. The protocol was immunoSEQ multiplex PCR, while the TCRdb copy is restricted to in-frame clones and leaves out a portion. Recorded for this sample: just over 60,000 clones. The receptor was isolated from a man aged 30 to 39 in good health and CMV-seropositive. V gene TRBV7-9 combines with J gene TRBJ1-6; D might be TRBD1 (5 bases). The sample was PBMCs. This CDR3 reads CASSLTVLSNSPLHF. The CDR3 DNA follows: TGTGCCAGCAGCCTGACAGTTTTGTCGAATTCACCCCTCCACTTT.